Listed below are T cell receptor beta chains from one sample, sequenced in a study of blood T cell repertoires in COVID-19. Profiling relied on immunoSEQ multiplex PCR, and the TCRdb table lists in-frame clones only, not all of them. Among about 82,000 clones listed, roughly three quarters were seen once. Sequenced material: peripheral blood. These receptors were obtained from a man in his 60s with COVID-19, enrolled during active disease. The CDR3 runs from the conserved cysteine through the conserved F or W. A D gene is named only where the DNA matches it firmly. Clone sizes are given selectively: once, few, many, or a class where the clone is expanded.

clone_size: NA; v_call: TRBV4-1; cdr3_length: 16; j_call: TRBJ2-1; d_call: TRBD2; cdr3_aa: CASSRASGAKDNEQFF; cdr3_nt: TGCGCCAGCAGCCGAGCTAGCGGGGCGAAGGACAATGAGCAGTTCTTC
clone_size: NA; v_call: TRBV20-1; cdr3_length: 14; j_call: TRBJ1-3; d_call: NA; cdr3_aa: CSASLESSGNTIYF; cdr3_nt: TGCAGTGCTAGTTTGGAGAGCTCTGGAAACACCATATATTTT
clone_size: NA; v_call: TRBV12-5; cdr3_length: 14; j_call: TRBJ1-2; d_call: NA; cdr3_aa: CASGLGGPGEGYTF; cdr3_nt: TGTGCTAGTGGTTTGGGAGGACCCGGGGAAGGCTACACCTTC
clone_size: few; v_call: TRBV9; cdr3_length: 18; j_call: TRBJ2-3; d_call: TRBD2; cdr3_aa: CASSSPLAGGPSTDTQYF; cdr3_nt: TGTGCCAGCAGCTCACCTCTAGCGGGAGGGCCCTCGACAGATACGCAGTATTTT
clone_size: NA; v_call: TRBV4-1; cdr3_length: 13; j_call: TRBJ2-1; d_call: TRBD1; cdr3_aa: CASAGQATNEQFF; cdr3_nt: TGCGCCAGCGCCGGACAGGCTACCAATGAGCAGTTCTTC
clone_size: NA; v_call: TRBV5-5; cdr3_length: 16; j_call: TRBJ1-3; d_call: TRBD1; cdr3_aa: CASRDTGGASGNTIYF; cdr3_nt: TGTGCCAGCAGGGATACAGGGGGCGCATCTGGAAACACCATATATTTT
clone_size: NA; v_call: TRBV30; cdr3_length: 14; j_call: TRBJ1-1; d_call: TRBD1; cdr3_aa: CAWSVGTANTEAFF; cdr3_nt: TGTGCCTGGAGTGTCGGGACAGCAAACACTGAAGCTTTCTTT
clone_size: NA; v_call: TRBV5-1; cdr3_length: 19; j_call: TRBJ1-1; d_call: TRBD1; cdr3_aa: CASSLEIGGRGIRSTEAFF; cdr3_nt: TGCGCCAGCAGCTTGGAAATTGGGGGCAGGGGGATCCGGAGCACTGAAGCTTTCTTT
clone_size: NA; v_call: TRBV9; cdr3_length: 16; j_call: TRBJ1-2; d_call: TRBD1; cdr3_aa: CASSGRDRELFYGYTF; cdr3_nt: TGTGCCAGCAGCGGCCGGGACAGGGAGTTATTCTATGGCTACACCTTC
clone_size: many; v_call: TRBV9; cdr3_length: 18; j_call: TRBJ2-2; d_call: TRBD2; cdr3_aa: CASSVYGLAGGVIGELFF; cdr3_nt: TGTGCCAGCAGCGTGTATGGACTAGCGGGAGGAGTGATCGGGGAGCTGTTTTTT
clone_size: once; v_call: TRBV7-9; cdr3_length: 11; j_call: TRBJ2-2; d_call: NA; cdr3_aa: CASSSTGELFF; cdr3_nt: TGTGCCAGCAGCTCGACCGGGGAGCTGTTTTTT
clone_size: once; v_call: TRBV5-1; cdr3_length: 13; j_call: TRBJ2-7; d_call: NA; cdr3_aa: CASSLADRGEQYF; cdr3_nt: TGCGCCAGCAGCTTGGCCGACAGAGGCGAGCAGTACTTC
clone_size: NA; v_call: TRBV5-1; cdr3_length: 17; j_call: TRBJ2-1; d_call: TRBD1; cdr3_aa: CASSLDPGTGLRNEQFF; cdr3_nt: TGCGCCAGCAGCTTGGATCCCGGGACAGGGCTCCGCAATGAGCAGTTCTTC
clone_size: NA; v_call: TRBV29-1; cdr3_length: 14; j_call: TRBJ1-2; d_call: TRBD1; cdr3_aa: CSVVTGGATYGYTF; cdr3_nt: TGCAGCGTAGTCACAGGGGGCGCAACCTATGGCTACACCTTC
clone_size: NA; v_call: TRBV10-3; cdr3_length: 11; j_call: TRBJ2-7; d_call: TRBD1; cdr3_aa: CASGQVYEQYF; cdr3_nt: TGTGCCTCGGGACAGGTCTACGAGCAGTACTTC
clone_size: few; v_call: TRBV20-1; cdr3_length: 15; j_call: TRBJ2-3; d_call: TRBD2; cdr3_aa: CSASMTSGRADTQYF; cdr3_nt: TGCAGTGCTAGTATGACTAGCGGGAGGGCAGATACGCAGTATTTT
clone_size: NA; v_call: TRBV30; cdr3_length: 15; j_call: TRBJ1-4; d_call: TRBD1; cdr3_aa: CAWSDDRAFNEKLFF; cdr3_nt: TGTGCCTGGAGCGACGACAGGGCCTTTAATGAAAAACTGTTTTTT
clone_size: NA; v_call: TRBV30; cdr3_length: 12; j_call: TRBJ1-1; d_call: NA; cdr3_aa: CACNRERAEAFF; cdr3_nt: TGTGCCTGTAACAGGGAGAGGGCTGAAGCTTTCTTT
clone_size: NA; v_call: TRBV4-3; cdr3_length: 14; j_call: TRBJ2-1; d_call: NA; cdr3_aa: CASSQATVSHEQFF; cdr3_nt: TGCGCCAGCAGCCAAGCCACGGTAAGCCATGAGCAGTTCTTC
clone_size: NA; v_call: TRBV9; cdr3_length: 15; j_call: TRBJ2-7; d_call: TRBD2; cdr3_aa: CASSAGGRSSYEQYF; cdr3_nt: TGTGCCAGCAGCGCCGGGGGGAGGAGCTCCTACGAGCAGTACTTC
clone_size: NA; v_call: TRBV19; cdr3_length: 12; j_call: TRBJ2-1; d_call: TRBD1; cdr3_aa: CASSIVNRGQFF; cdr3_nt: TGTGCCAGTAGTATAGTTAACAGGGGGCAGTTCTTC
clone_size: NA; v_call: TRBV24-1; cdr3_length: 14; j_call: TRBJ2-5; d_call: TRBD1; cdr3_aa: CATSGPGQQETQYF; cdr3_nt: TGTGCCACCAGTGGACCGGGACAGCAAGAGACCCAGTACTTC
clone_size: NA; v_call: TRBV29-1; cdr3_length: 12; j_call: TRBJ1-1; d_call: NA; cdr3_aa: CTGPGGASEAFF; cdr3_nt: TGCACCGGGCCGGGGGGTGCGTCTGAAGCTTTCTTT
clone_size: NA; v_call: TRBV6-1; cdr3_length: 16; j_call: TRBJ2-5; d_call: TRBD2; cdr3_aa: CASSEWSGGAGETQYF; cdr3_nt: TGTGCCAGCAGTGAATGGAGCGGGGGGGCCGGAGAGACCCAGTACTTC
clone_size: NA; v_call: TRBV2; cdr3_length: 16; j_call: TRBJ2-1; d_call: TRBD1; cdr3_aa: CASSELDRGVGNEQFF; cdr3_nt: TGTGCCAGCAGTGAACTAGACAGGGGTGTGGGGAATGAGCAGTTCTTC
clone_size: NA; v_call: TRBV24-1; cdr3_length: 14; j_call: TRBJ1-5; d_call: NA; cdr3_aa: CATSDPTGLEPQHF; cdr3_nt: TGTGCCACCAGTGACCCCACAGGGTTGGAGCCCCAGCATTTT
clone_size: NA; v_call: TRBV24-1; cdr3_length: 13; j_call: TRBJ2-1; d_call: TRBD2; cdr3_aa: CATASGGDNEQFF; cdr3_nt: TGTGCCACCGCTAGCGGGGGTGATAATGAGCAGTTCTTC
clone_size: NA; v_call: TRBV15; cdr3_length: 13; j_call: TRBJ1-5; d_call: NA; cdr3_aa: CATSAGGNQPQHF; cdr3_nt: TGTGCCACCAGCGCGGGGGGTAATCAGCCCCAGCATTTT
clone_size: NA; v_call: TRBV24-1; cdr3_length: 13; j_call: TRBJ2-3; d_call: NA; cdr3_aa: CATSALGTDTQYF; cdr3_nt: TGTGCCACCAGTGCCCTTGGCACAGATACGCAGTATTTT
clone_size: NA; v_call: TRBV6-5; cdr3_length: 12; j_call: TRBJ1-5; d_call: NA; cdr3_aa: CASSASDQPQHF; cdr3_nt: TGTGCCAGCAGCGCGTCGGATCAGCCCCAGCATTTT
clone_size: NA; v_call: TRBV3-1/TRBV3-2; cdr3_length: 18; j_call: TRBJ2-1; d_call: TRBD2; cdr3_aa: CASSQGLLGGGSSNEQFF; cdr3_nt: TGTGCCAGCAGCCAAGGATTACTTGGCGGGGGGTCTTCCAATGAGCAGTTCTTC
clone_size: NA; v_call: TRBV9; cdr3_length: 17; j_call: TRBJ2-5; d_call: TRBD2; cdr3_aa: CASSPSGGALGQETQYF; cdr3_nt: TGTGCCAGCAGCCCTAGCGGGGGGGCATTGGGCCAAGAGACCCAGTACTTC
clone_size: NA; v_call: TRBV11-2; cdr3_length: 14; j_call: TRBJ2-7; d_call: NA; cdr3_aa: CASSREDRDYEQYF; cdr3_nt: TGTGCCAGCAGCCGGGAGGACAGGGACTACGAGCAGTACTTC
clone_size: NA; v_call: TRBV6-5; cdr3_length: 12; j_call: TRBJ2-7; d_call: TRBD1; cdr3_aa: CASRRTGAEQYF; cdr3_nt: TGTGCCAGCAGGCGAACAGGGGCCGAGCAGTACTTC
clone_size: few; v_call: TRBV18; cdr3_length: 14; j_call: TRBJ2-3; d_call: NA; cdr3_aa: CASSPQEGTDTQYF; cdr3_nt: TGTGCCAGCTCACCACAGGAGGGAACAGATACGCAGTATTTT
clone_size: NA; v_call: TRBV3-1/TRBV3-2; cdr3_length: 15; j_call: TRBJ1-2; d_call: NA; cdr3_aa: CASSLDLRGAGGYTF; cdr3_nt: TGTGCCAGCAGCCTCGACCTGCGGGGGGCGGGTGGCTACACCTTC
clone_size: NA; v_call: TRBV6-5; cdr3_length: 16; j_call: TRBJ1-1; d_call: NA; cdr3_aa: CASSYSESLLNTEAFF; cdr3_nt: TGTGCCAGCAGTTACTCTGAAAGCCTATTGAACACTGAAGCTTTCTTT
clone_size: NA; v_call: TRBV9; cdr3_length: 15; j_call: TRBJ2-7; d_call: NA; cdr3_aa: CASSGRTETVGEQYF; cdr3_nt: TGTGCCAGCAGCGGAAGGACAGAAACCGTGGGGGAGCAGTACTTC
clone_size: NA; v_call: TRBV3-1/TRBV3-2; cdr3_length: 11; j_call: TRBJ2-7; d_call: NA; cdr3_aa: CASQRGNEQYF; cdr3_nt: TGTGCCAGCCAAAGGGGGAACGAGCAGTACTTC
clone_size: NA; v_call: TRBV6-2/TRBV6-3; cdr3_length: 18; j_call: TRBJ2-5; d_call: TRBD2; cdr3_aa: CASSFHLTSGGSQETQYF; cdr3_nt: TGTGCCAGCAGTTTCCACTTAACGAGCGGGGGGTCCCAGGAGACCCAGTACTTC
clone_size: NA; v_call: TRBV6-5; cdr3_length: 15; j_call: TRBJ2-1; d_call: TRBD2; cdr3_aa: CASSLSGTSYNEQFF; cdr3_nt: TGTGCCAGCAGTCTTAGCGGGACCAGCTACAATGAGCAGTTCTTC
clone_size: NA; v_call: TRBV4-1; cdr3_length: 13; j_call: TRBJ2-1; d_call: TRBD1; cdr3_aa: CATQDREKGGQFF; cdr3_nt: TGCGCCACCCAGGACAGGGAAAAAGGGGGCCAGTTCTTC
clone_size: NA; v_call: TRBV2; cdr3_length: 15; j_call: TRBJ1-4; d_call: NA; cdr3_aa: CASSAQGVTNEKLFF; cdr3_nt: TGTGCCAGCAGTGCACAGGGTGTTACTAATGAAAAACTGTTTTTT
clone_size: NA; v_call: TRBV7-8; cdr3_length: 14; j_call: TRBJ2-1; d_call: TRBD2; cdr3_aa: CASSLGLVSNEQFF; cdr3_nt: TGTGCCAGCAGCTTGGGACTAGTATCGAATGAGCAGTTCTTC
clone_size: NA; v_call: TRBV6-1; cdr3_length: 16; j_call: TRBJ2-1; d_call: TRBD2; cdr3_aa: CASSGTSGGVVGEQFF; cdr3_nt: TGTGCCAGCAGTGGAACTAGCGGGGGTGTCGTGGGTGAGCAGTTCTTC
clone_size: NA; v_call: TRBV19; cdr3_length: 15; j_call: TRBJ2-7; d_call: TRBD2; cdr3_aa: CASSTTSGGAYEQYF; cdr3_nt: TGTGCCAGTAGTACTACTAGCGGGGGGGCCTACGAGCAGTACTTC
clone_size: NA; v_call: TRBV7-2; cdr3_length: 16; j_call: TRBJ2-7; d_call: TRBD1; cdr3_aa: CASRHPDTGGKGEQYF; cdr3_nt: TGTGCCAGCAGACACCCCGATACAGGGGGAAAGGGCGAGCAGTACTTC
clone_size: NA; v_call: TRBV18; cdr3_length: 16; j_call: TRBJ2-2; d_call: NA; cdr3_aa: CASSPPQGMGTGELFF; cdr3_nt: TGTGCCAGCTCACCACCCCAGGGGATGGGAACCGGGGAGCTGTTTTTT
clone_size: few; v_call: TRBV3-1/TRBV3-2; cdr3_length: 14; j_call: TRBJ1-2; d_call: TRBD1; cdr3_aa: CASSQEDRAYGYTF; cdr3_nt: TGTGCCAGCAGCCAAGAGGACAGGGCCTATGGCTACACCTTC
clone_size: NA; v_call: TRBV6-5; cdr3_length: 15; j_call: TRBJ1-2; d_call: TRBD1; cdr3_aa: CASSHPGQGVDGYTF; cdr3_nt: TGTGCCAGCAGTCACCCAGGACAGGGGGTCGATGGCTACACCTTC
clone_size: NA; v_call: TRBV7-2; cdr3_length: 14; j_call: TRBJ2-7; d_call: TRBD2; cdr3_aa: CASSLAGLPYEQYF; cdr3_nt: TGTGCCAGCAGCTTAGCGGGACTACCCTACGAGCAGTACTTC
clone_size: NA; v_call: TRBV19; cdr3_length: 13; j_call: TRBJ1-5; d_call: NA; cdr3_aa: CATVKDTDQPQHF; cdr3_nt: TGTGCCACTGTTAAGGACACCGATCAGCCCCAGCATTTT